A single sample gave rise to the 30 T cell receptor beta chains below, sequenced in a study of CD8 T cells in ankylosing spondylitis. TCRdb called the 5' RACE reads again in MiXCR, with one record for every CDR3 protein. This table has some 140,000 distinct CDR3 sequences, 9.5% to 12% appearing once. The sequenced material came from blood, either unsorted or a sorted T cell fraction (not recorded which). These receptors were obtained from a female donor with ankylosing spondylitis or in good health (not recorded which).

At least ten counts were recorded for this clonotype. The chain recombines TRBV5-1 with TRBJ2-3; no reliable D call. This CDR3 spans 16 amino acids. The germline gives CDR1 SGHRS, CDR2 YFSETQ. Trimming took off 0 bases at V and 3 bases at J, with 14 bases between the two ends. The CDR3, as DNA: TGCGCCAGCAGCTTGGGACACGGGCTAACTACAGATACGCAGTATTTT. Its protein is CASSLGHGLTTDTQYF.

This clonotype showed up many times. The chain has TRBV5-1 and TRBJ2-2; D possibly corresponds to TRBD1 (6 bases). Germline V CDR1 and CDR2: SGHRS, YFSETQ. The CDR3 sequence is 14 residues long. V was cut by 3 bases and J by 7 bases, with 13 bases left in between. In DNA form, the CDR3 reads TGCGCCAGCAGCTCGGGACAAATTTACGGGGAGCTGTTTTTT. The encoded protein is CASSSGQIYGELFF.

V usage is TRBV20-1 and J usage is TRBJ2-7, with 10 bases aligning to TRBD1. The V gene end was trimmed by 3 bases and the J gene end by 4 bases; junction bases not matched to a gene: 9. Germline loops: CDR1 DFQATT, CDR2 SNEGSKA (reference sequence). This CDR3 has 15 amino acids. CDR3 bases: TGCAGTGCTAGGGCGGGACAGGGGACTGCTTACGAGCAGTACTTC. Translated: CSARAGQGTAYEQYF.

This clonotype was observed at least ten times. The V call is TRBV7-2, the J call TRBJ2-6; no clear D. The ends were cut back, 3 bases at V and 3 bases at J, with 3 bases in the middle. This CDR3 has 13 residues. Germline V gene lookup returns CDR1 SGHTA and CDR2 FQGNSA. The CDR3 reads CASSFFGANVLTF. CDR3 nucleotides: TGTGCCAGCAGCTTCTTTGGGGCCAACGTCCTGACTTTC.

CDR3 amino acids: CSASNETQYF. CDR3 coding DNA: TGCAGTGCTAGTAACGAGACCCAGTACTTC. V gene TRBV20-1 combines with J gene TRBJ2-5; D call uncertain. Germline V lookup: CDR1 DFQATT, CDR2 SNEGSKA (reference sequence). The CDR3 sequence is 10 residues long. Trimming removed 3 bases from V and 5 bases from J, with 4 bases in between.

This clonotype was seen at least ten times. The rearrangement links TRBV5-5 to TRBJ2-2; no definite D call. Trimming stripped 0 bases from V and 1 base from J, with 7 bases between. The CDR3 spans 15 residues. The germline V gene encodes CDR1 SGHKS and CDR2 YYEKEE (reference sequence). CDR3 sequence (DNA): TGTGCCAGCAGCTTGGGCCAGTGGAACACCGGGGAGCTGTTTTTT. Its translation is CASSLGQWNTGELFF.

This clonotype was counted many times. This chain joins TRBV20-1 and TRBJ1-1; D gene uncertain. Germline lookup yields CDR1 DFQATT and CDR2 SNEGSKA (reference sequence). The V end was cut by 3 bases, the J end by 0 bases, with 8 bases between. The CDR3 sequence is 13 residues long. This CDR3 reads CSASSAVNTEAFF. The CDR3 coding sequence is TGCAGTGCTAGTTCTGCGGTGAACACTGAAGCTTTCTTT.

This clonotype showed up many times. The chain employs TRBV12-3 or TRBV12-4 and TRBJ1-1, with 8 bases matching TRBD1. Trimming removed 6 bases from V and 3 bases from J; junction bases left unmatched: 6. This CDR3 is 14 amino acids long. CDR3 sequence reads: CASRQTGGDTEAFF. CDR3 sequence (DNA): TGTGCCAGCAGACAAACAGGGGGTGACACTGAAGCTTTCTTT.

The table lists this clonotype with many counts. The V gene is TRBV28, the J gene TRBJ1-4, with a tentative D call TRBD1 (5 bases). The CDR3 totals 13 residues. The germline V gene has CDR1 MDHEN and CDR2 SYDVKM. V shed 6 bases and J shed 13 bases, with 18 bases lying between them. The CDR3 spells CASRSGTGRGLFF. The CDR3 DNA reads as TGTGCCAGCAGGTCCGGGACGGGTAGAGGACTGTTTTTT.

This clonotype has at least ten counts. The gene calls are TRBV12-3 or TRBV12-4 and TRBJ2-4; D possibly uses TRBD1 or TRBD2 (7 bases each). The CDR3 contains 16 residues. V was shortened by 4 bases and J by 6 bases, with 19 bases between the two germline ends. The CDR3, as DNA: TGTGCCAGCAGTTCGCCAGCGGCAGGGGGGGTAAACATTCAGTACTTC. Its translation is CASSSPAAGGVNIQYF.

This clonotype has ten or more counts. The chain links TRBV12-3 or TRBV12-4 to TRBJ2-3, with 8 positions matching TRBD2. This CDR3 region has 15 residues. Trimming took 8 bases from V and 4 from J; bases not matched to a gene: 11. The CDR3 DNA follows: TGTGCCAGCCGGACTAGCAGGGGTTCGGCAGATACGCAGTATTTT. This gives the protein CASRTSRGSADTQYF.

This clonotype has a count of ten or more. The chain recombines TRBV12-3 or TRBV12-4 with TRBJ1-1; maybe TRBD1 (5 bases). Trimming removed 2 bases from V and 8 bases from J, with 12 bases in between. The CDR3 sequence is 13 residues long. CDR3 protein: CASSLQGNPEAFF. In nucleotides, the CDR3 is TGTGCCAGCAGTTTACAGGGAAACCCAGAAGCTTTCTTT.

This clonotype came up many times. The genes are TRBV12-3 or TRBV12-4 and TRBJ2-2; 8 bases map to TRBD1. The V and J ends lost 2 bases and 5 bases, in that order; junction bases with no gene match: 13. The CDR3 consists of 18 residues. In DNA, the CDR3 is TGTGCCAGCAGTTTATCCCCACCCAGGGGGCGGTGGACCGGGGAGCTGTTTTTT. Translation gives CASSLSPPRGRWTGELFF.

There are many counts of this clonotype. The chain recombines TRBV15 with TRBJ1-4; D is uncertain. The CDR3 has 16 amino acids. Germline CDR1 reads LNHNV; CDR2 reads YYDKDF (reference sequence). V lost 0 bases and J lost 0, with 8 bases in between. The CDR3 loop reads CATSRDYSATNEKLFF. As DNA, the CDR3 is TGTGCCACCAGCAGAGATTACAGTGCAACTAATGAAAAACTGTTTTTT.

This clonotype was observed at least ten times. This sequence joins TRBV11-2 and TRBJ2-1; no definite D call. This CDR3 spans 14 amino acids. Germline CDR1 is SGHAT and CDR2 is FQNNGV. Trimming pared 2 bases from V and 0 bases from J, leaving 5 bases between. The chain's CDR3 is CASSLSASYNEQFF. The CDR3 DNA is TGTGCCAGCAGCTTATCTGCCTCCTACAATGAGCAGTTCTTC.

A remark on this clonotype: A junction end diverges from the germline sequence, so it may reflect a read error. The V call is TRBV28, the J call TRBJ1-5; D possibly corresponds to TRBD1 (6 bases). The germline gives CDR1 MDHEN, CDR2 SYDVKM. CDR3 length: 13 amino acids. CDR3 sequence: CASSSTGYHPQHF. In DNA, the CDR3 is TGTGCCAGCAGTTCGACAGGATATCATCCCCAGCATTTT.

This clonotype was counted at least ten times. The V and J genes are TRBV10-3 and TRBJ2-1, with TRBD2 matching over 12 bases. CDR1 is ENHRY and CDR2 is SYGVKD in the germline V gene. The CDR3 spans 14 residues. The J segment lost 9 bases and the V segment lost 7 bases, leaving 7 bases of the junction unmatched. CDR3 DNA sequence: TGTGCCATCATGGCGGGACTAGCGGGTAGTGAGCAGTTCTTC. It translates to CAIMAGLAGSEQFF.

This clonotype was seen ten or more times. The chain has TRBV6-5 and TRBJ2-3; no firm D call. The germline V gene encodes CDR1 MNHEY and CDR2 SVGAGI. Trimming shortened V by 3 bases and J by 5 bases, and 9 bases separated the two germline ends. CDR3 length: 13 residues. The CDR3 sequence: CASSYRRRDTQYF. Written as DNA, the CDR3 is TGTGCCAGCAGTTATAGGAGACGAGATACGCAGTATTTT.

This clonotype has ten or more counts. The CDR3 reads CASSRGGTGEQETQYF. The CDR3 DNA reads TGTGCCAGCAGTCGGGGTGGGACAGGGGAGCAAGAGACCCAGTACTTC. The V call is TRBV7-7, the J call TRBJ2-5, with 10 bases that match TRBD1. The germline V gene has CDR1 SSHAT and CDR2 FNYEAQ (reference sequence). The CDR3 loop spans 16 amino acids. V lost 6 bases to trimming and J lost 2 bases; unmatched junction nucleotides: 9.

This clonotype occurred a few times. The chain is built from TRBV28 and TRBJ2-1; D gene uncertain. This CDR3 has 12 residues. V lost 4 bases, J lost 10 bases, and 11 bases lay in between. CDR1 and CDR2 (germline): MDHEN, SYDVKM. CDR3 region: CASSYPGREQFF. Here the CDR3 DNA reads TGTGCCAGCAGTTACCCCGGAAGGGAGCAGTTCTTC.

This clonotype has a count of ten or more. The V and J genes are TRBV20-1 and TRBJ1-1; D perhaps matches TRBD1 (5 bases). Germline CDR1 reads DFQATT; CDR2 reads SNEGSKA (reference sequence). The CDR3 is 13 amino acids. V was pared by 3 bases and J by 0 bases, with 8 bases between. The CDR3 loop reads CSASRDLNTEAFF. CDR3 DNA sequence: TGCAGTGCTAGTCGGGACTTGAACACTGAAGCTTTCTTT.

In this sample, this clonotype turned up a few times. The chain carries TRBV30 and TRBJ2-1; 9 bases map to TRBD2. The CDR3 runs to 14 residues. V dropped 4 bases and J dropped 6; count of bases not matched to a gene: 7. Germline CDR1 is GTSNPN and CDR2 is SVGIG (reference sequence). The CDR3 loop reads CAWTVAGGPNEQFF. The DNA of the CDR3 is TGTGCCTGGACGGTCGCGGGGGGGCCCAATGAGCAGTTCTTC.

In this sample, this clonotype turned up many times. V usage is TRBV5-1 and J usage is TRBJ2-2; D is perhaps TRBD1 (6 bases). The CDR3 length is 14 residues. Germline assignment: CDR1 SGHRS and CDR2 YFSETQ. Trimming left V 5 bases short and J 4 bases short, with 12 bases between. DNA of the CDR3: TGCGCCAGCAGGAACAGGGCTGGCACCGGGGAGCTGTTTTTT. Its translation is CASRNRAGTGELFF.

This clonotype has ten or more counts. CDR3 sequence (DNA): TGCGCCAGCAGCCAACCGGGGATGAACAATGAGCAGTTCTTC. This codes for CASSQPGMNNEQFF. V and J are TRBV4-1 and TRBJ2-1; the D gene is possibly TRBD2 (5 bases). Trimming shortened V by 2 bases and J by 5 bases, and 10 bases separated the two germline ends. CDR3 length: 14 residues. The germline CDR1 and CDR2 sequences are MGHRA and YSYEKL.

The chain joins TRBV29-1 to TRBJ1-2; TRBD1 aligns across 9 bases. The CDR3 is 13 residues long. The ends lost 7 bases at V and 7 bases at J; junction bases unmatched: 10. CDR1 is SQVTM and CDR2 is ANQGSEA in the germline V gene. CDR3 DNA: TGCAGCGCCTCGACCGGGACAGGGTTTGGCTACACCTTC. Translation: CSASTGTGFGYTF.

A note on this clonotype: A read error may be the cause here, since a much bigger clone is one base away. The chain has TRBV20-1 and TRBJ1-2, with TRBD1 matching over 8 bases. The CDR3 covers 14 residues. CDR1 and CDR2 (germline): DFQATT, SNEGSKA (reference sequence). CDR3 in amino acids: CSARGLGQDYGYPF. The CDR3 DNA reads as TGCAGTGCTAGAGGGCTGGGACAGGACTATGGCTACCCCTTC.

This chain uses TRBV7-2 with TRBJ2-3; 10 bases match TRBD2. The germline CDR1 and CDR2 sequences are SGHTA and FQGNSA. The CDR3 length is 15 residues. V was clipped by 1 base and J by 8 bases; unmatched bases: 6. The CDR3: CASSLVNLAGVTQYF. CDR3 in DNA: TGTGCCAGCAGCTTAGTGAATCTAGCGGGAGTTACGCAGTATTTT.

This chain connects TRBV14 to TRBJ2-2; possibly TRBD2 for D (6 bases). CDR1 SGHDN and CDR2 FVKESK come from the germline V gene. Deletions cut 4 bases from V and 3 bases from J, with 12 bases between. The CDR3 extends over 15 amino acids. Written as DNA, the CDR3 is TGTGCCAGCAGCCGCGGGACTGCCGACACCGGGGAGCTGTTTTTT. This translates into CASSRGTADTGELFF.

As to this clonotype: Since a much larger clone is just one base distant, this may be a read error. This chain connects TRBV29-1 to TRBJ2-1; 10 bases align to TRBD2. The CDR3 is 14 residues long. The ends lost 7 bases at V and 4 bases at J; junction bases unmatched: 7. CDR1 and CDR2 (germline): SQVTM, ANQGSEA. The CDR3 spells CSAPSGGDYNEQFF. Here the CDR3 DNA reads TGCAGCGCCCCTAGCGGGGGCGATTACAATGAGCAGTTCTTC.

This clonotype has at least ten counts. The genes are TRBV12-3 or TRBV12-4 and TRBJ2-2, with no clear D. V was clipped by 6 bases and J by 3 bases, with 5 bases between them. This CDR3 has 12 residues. CDR3 coding DNA: TGTGCCAGCAGAAGGGACACCGGGGAGCTGTTTTTT. Translating gives CASRRDTGELFF.